This T cell receptor beta chain was sequenced in a study of T cell responses to AZD1222 COVID-19 vaccine. Only in-frame clones appear in the TCRdb table, and some are missing; sequencing was by immunoSEQ multiplex PCR. Counted here are about 55,000 clones, 89% occurring once; the ten biggest clones make up roughly 2%. This CDR3 is 17 amino acids long. The trim removed 2 bases at V and 9 bases at J, leaving 12 bases unmatched. The germline V gene encodes CDR1 MDHEN and CDR2 SYDVKM. The specimen was peripheral blood, collected on day 0 of AZD1222 vaccination. The V and J genes are TRBV28 and TRBJ2-1; TRBD2 agrees at 11 bases. The TCR sequence derives from an adult in good health. This CDR3 is CASSLETASGRPGEQFF. The CDR3 DNA reads TGTGCCAGCAGTTTAGAGACGGCTAGCGGGAGGCCGGGTGAGCAGTTCTTC.